This is a list of T cell receptor beta chains from one sample in a study of T cell responses to AZD1222 COVID-19 vaccine. Generated by immunoSEQ multiplex PCR, the TCRdb table keeps only in-frame clones and is missing some. Of roughly 100,000 clones in the sample, about nine tenths were seen once. The sample consisted of peripheral blood, taken on day 0 of AZD1222 vaccination. The receptors derive from an adult in good health. Both conserved end residues are part of each CDR3. The D gene is left open where the match is weak. Rows give clone size only sometimes, using once, few, many, or a class for an expanded clone.

CDR3 | DNA | V | D | size | J
CASSQAPGGHQPQHF | TGCGCCAGCAGCCAAGCCCCGGGGGGGCATCAGCCCCAGCATTTT | TRBV4-1 | NA | NA | TRBJ1-5
CASSLVGAHGYTF | TGTGCCAGCAGCTTAGTAGGGGCACATGGCTACACCTTC | TRBV7-9 | NA | NA | TRBJ1-2
CASRVRGRGEKLFF | TGTGCCAGCAGAGTAAGGGGGAGGGGTGAAAAACTGTTTTTT | TRBV6-5 | NA | once | TRBJ1-4
CATSRDNIGGNTIYF | TGTGCCACCAGCAGAGACAACATAGGGGGAAACACCATATATTTT | TRBV15 | NA | NA | TRBJ1-3
CASRSLLAVWEQYF | TGTGCCAGCAGATCACTATTAGCGGTTTGGGAGCAGTACTTC | TRBV11-2 | NA | NA | TRBJ2-7
CATRDSSYEQYF | TGTGCCACCAGGGACAGTTCCTACGAGCAGTACTTC | TRBV27 | TRBD1 | NA | TRBJ2-7
CASSERFGQPQHF | TGTGCCAGCAGTGAACGTTTTGGACAGCCCCAGCATTTT | TRBV2 | NA | NA | TRBJ1-5
CASSRLDYEQYF | TGTGCCAGCAGCCGGTTGGATTACGAGCAGTACTTC | TRBV5-6 | NA | NA | TRBJ2-7
CASKIGGLNTEAFF | TGTGCCAGTAAAATAGGGGGCTTGAACACTGAAGCTTTCTTT | TRBV19 | TRBD1 | NA | TRBJ1-1
CATSGVDSHNQPQHF | TGTGCCACCAGCGGGGTTGACAGCCACAATCAGCCCCAGCATTTT | TRBV15 | NA | NA | TRBJ1-5
CASSQGLFDYEQYF | TGCGCCAGCAGCCAAGGATTATTCGACTACGAGCAGTACTTC | TRBV4-1 | NA | NA | TRBJ2-7
CASSSGTGLTVAEAFF | TGCGCCAGCAGCTCCGGGACAGGGCTAACAGTGGCTGAAGCTTTCTTT | TRBV5-1 | TRBD1 | NA | TRBJ1-1
CASSQETGSLTGELFF | TGCGCCAGCAGCCAAGAGACAGGGTCCCTTACCGGGGAGCTGTTTTTT | TRBV4-1 | TRBD1 | NA | TRBJ2-2
CASSPLRTGKAGNTIYF | TGTGCCAGCAGTCCTCTCCGGACAGGGAAGGCTGGAAACACCATATATTTT | TRBV27 | TRBD1 | NA | TRBJ1-3
CASSLTGLNTEAFF | TGCGCCAGCAGCCTAACAGGTTTGAACACTGAAGCTTTCTTT | TRBV5-1 | NA | NA | TRBJ1-1
CASSQWGTGEGKLFF | TGTGCCAGCAGTCAATGGGGGACAGGGGAAGGAAAACTGTTTTTT | TRBV13 | TRBD1 | NA | TRBJ1-4
CASSFSLSYNEQFF | TGTGCCAGCAGTTTCTCTTTATCCTACAATGAGCAGTTCTTC | TRBV6-2/TRBV6-3 | NA | NA | TRBJ2-1
CASSLAGAYNEQFF | TGCGCCAGCAGCTTAGCGGGGGCCTACAATGAGCAGTTCTTC | TRBV5-1 | TRBD2 | NA | TRBJ2-1